The rows below give T cell receptor beta chains drawn from one sample of a study of read filtering for tumor transcriptome and immune sequencing. MiXCR was run by TCRdb on the reads, yielding one entry per CDR3 protein. In the table there are approximately 150,000 distinct CDR3 sequences, about 13% of which are singletons. The sample was a population of CD138-negative cells sorted from bone marrow. These receptors were taken from a donor at least 40 years old with multiple myeloma. The CDR3 runs from the conserved cysteine through the conserved F or W. A D gene is named only where the DNA matches it firmly. Rows give clone size only sometimes, using once, few, many, or a class for an expanded clone.

>TRBV4-1|TRBJ1-5|TRBD1|few|14
TGCGCCAGCGACCGGACAGGAGGCAATCAGCCCCAGCATTTT
CASDRTGGNQPQHF
>TRBV10-3|TRBJ2-7|TRBD2|.|15
TGTGCCATCACTCCCCTACTAGCGACACTTTACGAGCAGTACTTC
CAITPLLATLYEQYF
>TRBV29-1|TRBJ1-4|.|many|14
TGCAGCGTTAGCAAGGGTGCAGCTAATGAAAAACTGTTTTTT
CSVSKGAANEKLFF
>TRBV4-1|TRBJ2-2|.|many|16
TGCGCCAGCAGCCAAGCCGGTAGCCCCTTCACCGGGGAGCTGTTTTTT
CASSQAGSPFTGELFF
>TRBV27|TRBJ1-2|.|few|13
TGTGCCAGCAGTCCTTGGGACATCCAGGACTACACCTTC
CASSPWDIQDYTF
>TRBV29-1|TRBJ2-1|.|many|13
TGCAGCGTTGAAGCCTCACCGGTAAATGAGCAGTTCTTC
CSVEASPVNEQFF
>TRBV11-3|TRBJ2-5|TRBD2|many|13
TGTGCCAGCAGCCCTAGCGGGAAAGAGACCCAGTACTTC
CASSPSGKETQYF
>TRBV3-1|TRBJ2-3|.|many|12
TGTGCCAGCAGCCAACTCGGAGATACGCAGTATTTT
CASSQLGDTQYF
>TRBV4-3|TRBJ1-3|TRBD1|.|16
TGCGCCAGCAGCCAGACCGGGACAGCCTCTGGAAACACCATATATTTT
CASSQTGTASGNTIYF
>TRBV7-2|TRBJ1-5|TRBD1|many|16
TGTGCCAGCAGCCTAGAGGGACAGACGAACAATCAGCCCCAGCATTTT
CASSLEGQTNNQPQHF
>TRBV20-1|TRBJ2-1|TRBD2|many|19
TGCAGTGCTAGGGGTTCGGGGAGCGGGAGAGGGGCCTCCTACAATGAGCAGTTCTTC
CSARGSGSGRGASYNEQFF
>TRBV19|TRBJ2-3|.|many|15
TGTGCCAGTAGTCCAGTAGAGTATAGCACAGATACGCAGTATTTT
CASSPVEYSTDTQYF
>TRBV7-9|TRBJ2-5|.|.|18
TGTGCCAGCAGCTTATTACTCTGGCAGGACCCTACCCAAGAGACCCAGTACTTC
CASSLLLWQDPTQETQYF
>TRBV20-1|TRBJ1-1|TRBD1|.|13
TGCAGTGCCGCTCAGGGGGCGAACACTGAAGCTTTCTTT
CSAAQGANTEAFF
>TRBV7-9|TRBJ1-1|TRBD1|many|14
TGTGCCAGCAGCTGGGGACAGTCCTACACTGAAGCTTTCTTT
CASSWGQSYTEAFF
>TRBV29-1|TRBJ2-3|.|many|14
TGCAGCGTGACCCCTGCGGGGCTCACAGATACGCAGTATTTT
CSVTPAGLTDTQYF
>TRBV7-2|TRBJ1-1|.|many|13
TGTGCCAGCAGCTCGACAGTGAACACTGAAGCTTTCTTT
CASSSTVNTEAFF
>TRBV5-1|TRBJ2-7|TRBD1|many|14
TGCGCCAGCAGCTTGGTGGGACAGGAGTCCGAGCAGTACTTC
CASSLVGQESEQYF
>TRBV20-1|TRBJ1-2|.|many|13
TGCAGTGCTAGGAGGACAGCTAACTATGGCTACACCTTC
CSARRTANYGYTF
>TRBV5-1|TRBJ1-6|.|few|14
TGCACCAGCAGCCCCGGGGGCCATAATTCACCCCTCCACTTT
CTSSPGGHNSPLHF
>TRBV3-1|TRBJ2-1|TRBD2|many|16
TGTGCCAGCAGCCATAGGAGTATAGCGGGAAACAATGAGCAGTTCTTC
CASSHRSIAGNNEQFF
>TRBV7-2|TRBJ2-3|.|many|15
TGTGCCAGCAGCTTAGCCGGTACCAGCACAGATACGCAGTATTTT
CASSLAGTSTDTQYF
>TRBV6-1|TRBJ2-1|TRBD2|many|17
TGTGCCAGCAGGGCAGCTACCTCAGGGACTAGGGGCAATGAGCAGTTCTTC
CASRAATSGTRGNEQFF
>TRBV15|TRBJ2-3|TRBD1|.|14
TGTGCCACCAGCAGTGCTAGACAGGGAGATACGCAGTATTTT
CATSSARQGDTQYF
>TRBV19|TRBJ1-5|.|many|15
TGTGCCAGTAGTATAATGAGTATTAGCAATCAGCCCCAGCATTTT
CASSIMSISNQPQHF
>TRBV7-9|TRBJ1-1|.|many|13
TGTGCCAGCAGCCCCGGAGAGAACACTGAAGCTTTCTTT
CASSPGENTEAFF
>TRBV6-1|TRBJ2-1|TRBD2|few|12
TGTGCCGGGGGGGGGGTGCGCGATGAGCAGTTCTTC
CAGGGVRDEQFF
>TRBV13|TRBJ2-1|TRBD2|many|16
TGTGCCAGCAGCCCTTCACTAGCGGGAGTCGAGAATGAGCAGTTCTTC
CASSPSLAGVENEQFF
>TRBV4-1|TRBJ2-7|.|many|16
TGCGCCAGCAGCCAAGATTGGGGGGAGGCCCGGGGAGAGCAGTACTTC
CASSQDWGEARGEQYF
>TRBV7-2|TRBJ2-7|.|many|14
TGTGCCAGCAGCTTACCGGGATACTACTACGAGCAGTACTTC
CASSLPGYYYEQYF
>TRBV2|TRBJ2-4|TRBD1|.|15
TGTGCCAGCAGGGAGGACAGGGCGGCCAAAAACATTCAGTACTTC
CASREDRAAKNIQYF
>TRBV4-1|TRBJ2-2|.|.|15
TGCGCCAGCAGCCAAGCTTTTTCGAGCACCGGGGAGCTGTTTTTT
CASSQAFSSTGELFF
>TRBV27|TRBJ2-5|.|many|14
TGTGCCAGCAGCCCTAAAAGGGCCGGAGAGACCCAGTACTTC
CASSPKRAGETQYF
>TRBV27|TRBJ2-1|.|many|11
TGTGCCAGCAGTATCAGGGGAATTCTGTTCTTC
CASSIRGILFF
>TRBV7-2|TRBJ2-1|.|.|18
TGTGCCAGCAGCCTAATCTCTATGGGGTCGAGCTCCTGCAATGAGCAGTTCTTC
CASSLISMGSSSCNEQFF
>TRBV5-1|TRBJ2-1|.|many|14
TGCGCCAGCAATGGGGGATACTCCTACAATGAGCAGTTCTTC
CASNGGYSYNEQFF
>TRBV27|TRBJ1-4|.|many|16
TGTGCCAGCAGTTCTCTCCGGACTGGTTTTAATGAAAAACTGTTTTTT
CASSSLRTGFNEKLFF
>TRBV4-1|TRBJ2-5|TRBD2|.|17
TGCGCCGGCAGCCGCGGGACTAGCGAACCGCGACGAGAGACCCAGTACTTC
CAGSRGTSEPRRETQYF
>TRBV7-2|TRBJ2-2|TRBD1|few|20
TGTGCCAGCAGCTTAAGGTCTAGCCTGGGACAGACAGCGAACACCGGGGAGCTGTTTTTT
CASSLRSSLGQTANTGELFF
>TRBV6-2/TRBV6-3|TRBJ2-2|TRBD1|many|17
TGTGCCAGCAGGCAGGGGGCCCCCTACAAGAACACCGGGGAGCTGTTTTTT
CASRQGAPYKNTGELFF
>TRBV7-9|TRBJ2-2|TRBD2|few|14
TGTGCCACCGTAGCGGGAGGTATCACCGGGGAGCTGTTTTTT
CATVAGGITGELFF
>TRBV29-1|TRBJ2-1|.|many|14
TGCAGCGTCCTGGCCAGGAGCTCCTACAATGAGCAGTTCTTC
CSVLARSSYNEQFF
>TRBV3-1|TRBJ1-2|TRBD1|many|14
TGTGCCAGCAGCCACCTGGACAGGGAGGATGGCTACACCTTC
CASSHLDREDGYTF
>TRBV7-6|TRBJ2-1|.|many|14
TGTGCCAGCAGCTTTGGGACGGCTTACAATGAGCAGTTCTTC
CASSFGTAYNEQFF
>TRBV7-8|TRBJ2-7|.|many|14
TGTGCCAGCAGCTTTGAGCGGAAAACCTACGAGCAGTACTTC
CASSFERKTYEQYF
>TRBV30|TRBJ2-1|TRBD2|many|14
TGTGCCTGGAGTAGAATAGCGGGGAGCAATGAGCAGTTCTTC
CAWSRIAGSNEQFF
>TRBV2|TRBJ1-1|.|.|13
TGTGCCAGCAGTGAAGCGGCGGGGGGCGAAGCTTTCTTT
CASSEAAGGEAFF
>TRBV7-9|TRBJ1-5|TRBD1|few|14
TGTGCCAGCAGCTCGGACAGGTTCAATCAGCCCCAGCATTTT
CASSSDRFNQPQHF